This T cell receptor (beta chain) derives from a study of Ad26.COV2.S vaccination and SARS-CoV-2 variants. Trimming removed 4 bases from V and 8 bases from J, with 8 bases in between. The CDR3 length is 11 residues. The V gene's germline CDR1 is MNHEY and CDR2 SMNVEV (reference sequence). Method: immunoSEQ multiplex PCR; TCRdb's copy keeps in-frame clones and lacks some. Among some 410,000 clones listed, around 92% were seen once. Treatment: around 19 received Ad26.COV2.S at low or high dose, single or two shots; about 5 received placebo; per-sample allocation not given. Collection of samples fell on day 63 after the first vaccine or placebo injection.

The receptor was isolated from a person between 18 and 59 years old who received the Ad26.COV2.S COVID-19 vaccine or a placebo. The sample in question was peripheral blood, obtained in a trial of Ad26.COV2.S vaccine versus placebo. The chain links TRBV27 to TRBJ1-2; no clear D gene. The DNA of the CDR3 is TGTGCCAGCAGTTCAGGCAACGGCTACACCTTC. This encodes CASSSGNGYTF.